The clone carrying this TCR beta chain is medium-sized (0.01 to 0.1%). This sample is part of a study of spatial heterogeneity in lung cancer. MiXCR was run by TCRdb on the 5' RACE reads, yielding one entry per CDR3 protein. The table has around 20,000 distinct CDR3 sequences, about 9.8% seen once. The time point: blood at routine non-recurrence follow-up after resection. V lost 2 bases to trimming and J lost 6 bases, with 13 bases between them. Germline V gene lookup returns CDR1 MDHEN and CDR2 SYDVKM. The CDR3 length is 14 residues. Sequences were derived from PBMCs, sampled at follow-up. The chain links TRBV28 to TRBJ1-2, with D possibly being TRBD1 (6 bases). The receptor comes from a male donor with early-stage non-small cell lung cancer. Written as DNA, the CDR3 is TGTGCCAGCAGTTTACCCCAGGGGAGGAATGGCTACACCTTC. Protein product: CASSLPQGRNGYTF.